Listed below are T cell receptor beta chains from one sample, sequenced in a study of blood T cell repertoires in COVID-19. Using immunoSEQ multiplex PCR, the repertoire was profiled, and TCRdb retains in-frame clones only, with some absent. The sample has hundreds of thousands of clones; around 89% are singletons. Sequenced sample: peripheral blood. The receptors come from a woman aged 40-49 years with COVID-19, enrolled during active disease. Both conserved end residues are part of each CDR3. The D gene is left open where the match is weak. A clone size is listed for some rows: how often the clone was seen (once, few, many), or a class if it is expanded.

TRBV4-1,TRBD1,.,TRBJ1-1,CASSPATGGLTEAFF,TGCGCCAGCAGCCCCGCTACAGGGGGCCTCACTGAAGCTTTCTTT
TRBV7-3,.,once,TRBJ2-1,CASSSQGSSYNEQFF,TGTGCCAGCAGCTCCCAGGGGAGCTCCTACAATGAGCAGTTCTTC
TRBV9,.,.,TRBJ2-1,CASSVAGASYNEQFF,TGTGCCAGCAGCGTAGCAGGGGCGTCCTACAATGAGCAGTTCTTC
TRBV6-4,TRBD2,.,TRBJ2-1,CASSAAGGGHEQFF,TGTGCCAGCAGTGCAGCGGGAGGTGGGCATGAGCAGTTCTTC
TRBV5-4,.,.,TRBJ2-2,CASRVSDWTGELFF,TGTGCCAGCCGCGTGTCTGACTGGACCGGGGAGCTGTTTTTT
TRBV19,TRBD2,.,TRBJ2-3,CASSITGGRADTQYF,TGTGCCAGTAGTATAACGGGGGGGCGGGCAGATACGCAGTATTTT
TRBV5-5,.,few,TRBJ1-2,CASSRDTYGYTF,TGTGCCAGCAGCCGGGACACCTATGGCTACACCTTC
TRBV9,.,.,TRBJ2-6,CASSAQGSGANVLTF,TGTGCCAGCAGCGCACAGGGATCCGGGGCCAACGTCCTGACTTTC
TRBV12-3/TRBV12-4,TRBD1,.,TRBJ1-4,CASSLTGVEKLFF,TGTGCCAGCAGTTTAACAGGGGTTGAAAAACTGTTTTTT
TRBV28,.,few,TRBJ2-1,CASRLDPGHYNEQFF,TGTGCCAGCAGACTGGACCCGGGACACTACAATGAGCAGTTCTTC
TRBV6-6,.,.,TRBJ1-1,CASSYNSGRRTEAFF,TGTGCCAGCAGTTACAATTCAGGGCGTCGCACTGAAGCTTTCTTT
TRBV19,.,.,TRBJ2-1,CASSIGRDTHLDEQFF,TGTGCCAGTAGTATAGGAAGGGACACTCATCTCGATGAGCAGTTCTTC
TRBV28,.,.,TRBJ1-5,CAMGEGGPNQPQHF,TGTGCCATGGGGGAGGGAGGACCAAATCAGCCCCAGCATTTT
TRBV6-1,.,.,TRBJ2-3,CASSENRNTDTQYF,TGTGCCAGCAGTGAGAACAGAAACACAGATACGCAGTATTTT
TRBV7-2,TRBD1,.,TRBJ2-2,CASSYRTGGTGELFF,TGTGCCAGCAGCTACAGGACAGGGGGAACCGGGGAGCTGTTTTTT
TRBV5-6,.,.,TRBJ2-7,CASSAAADEQYF,TGTGCCAGCAGCGCAGCGGCAGACGAGCAGTACTTC
TRBV30,TRBD1,.,TRBJ1-1,CACYRGPEAFF,TGTGCCTGCTACAGGGGGCCTGAAGCTTTCTTT
TRBV7-2,.,.,TRBJ2-1,CASGLLAWTVNEQFF,TGTGCCAGCGGATTACTAGCCTGGACGGTCAATGAGCAGTTCTTC
TRBV21-1,.,once,TRBJ1-2,CASSITPQDSQDYGYTF,TGTGCCAGCAGCATTACTCCCCAGGACAGTCAGGACTATGGCTACACCTTC
TRBV9,TRBD1,.,TRBJ2-4,CASSPHRDRVNIQYF,TGTGCCAGCAGCCCCCACCGGGACAGGGTCAACATTCAGTACTTC
TRBV7-6,.,.,TRBJ2-2,CASSSVGGPFWNTGELFF,TGTGCCAGCAGCTCCGTTGGAGGGCCATTCTGGAACACCGGGGAGCTGTTTTTT
TRBV28,.,.,TRBJ1-5,CASRFAGTGNQPQHF,TGTGCCAGCAGATTTGCGGGAACCGGGAATCAGCCCCAGCATTTT
TRBV5-1,.,.,TRBJ2-5,CASSLEGRGETQYF,TGCGCCAGCAGCTTGGAGGGCAGGGGAGAGACCCAGTACTTC
TRBV6-2/TRBV6-3,.,.,TRBJ1-6,CASSYGGADNSPLHF,TGTGCCAGCAGTTATGGAGGAGCCGATAATTCACCCCTCCACTTT
TRBV29-1,TRBD1,.,TRBJ1-4,CSVAGTANEKLFF,TGCAGCGTTGCTGGGACAGCTAATGAAAAACTGTTTTTT
TRBV28,.,few,TRBJ1-6,CASSAWAGDNSPLHF,TGTGCCAGCAGTGCCTGGGCAGGGGATAATTCACCCCTCCACTTT
TRBV3-1/TRBV3-2,.,.,TRBJ2-1,CASSQALASGGKFF,TGTGCCAGCAGCCAAGCCCTAGCATCCGGCGGGAAGTTCTTC
TRBV3-1/TRBV3-2,.,.,TRBJ1-4,CASSRQAFRTKLFF,TGTGCCAGCAGCCGACAGGCGTTCAGGACTAAACTGTTTTTT
TRBV9,TRBD1,.,TRBJ1-6,CASSGGQGGNSPLHF,TGTGCCAGCAGCGGTGGACAGGGTGGTAATTCACCCCTCCACTTT
TRBV18,TRBD1,.,TRBJ2-2,CASSPGDRTNTGELFF,TGTGCCAGCTCACCAGGGGACAGGACGAACACCGGGGAGCTGTTTTTT
TRBV29-1,TRBD1,.,TRBJ2-6,CSVGQGARGANVLTF,TGCAGCGTTGGACAGGGGGCGCGTGGGGCCAACGTCCTGACTTTC
TRBV6-4,.,.,TRBJ2-5,CASSPSGGSETQYF,TGTGCCAGCAGCCCAAGCGGAGGGAGTGAGACCCAGTACTTC
TRBV29-1,TRBD1,.,TRBJ2-7,CSVGTGSHEQYF,TGCAGCGTTGGGACAGGCTCCCACGAGCAGTACTTC
TRBV2,.,.,TRBJ1-3,CASSIFPSSIVGNTIYF,TGTGCCAGCAGTATTTTCCCGAGTTCCATCGTCGGAAACACCATATATTTT
TRBV19,.,.,TRBJ2-7,CASSYRDNYEQYF,TGTGCCAGTAGTTACCGGGACAACTACGAGCAGTACTTC
TRBV6-6,TRBD1,.,TRBJ2-5,CASSYYRGLETQYF,TGTGCCAGCAGTTACTACAGGGGGCTGGAGACCCAGTACTTC
TRBV3-1/TRBV3-2,TRBD1,.,TRBJ1-1,CASSQNRGENTEAFF,TGTGCCAGCAGCCAAAACAGGGGGGAGAACACTGAAGCTTTCTTT
TRBV11-3,.,.,TRBJ2-7,CASSLDPNSRVYEQYF,TGTGCCAGCAGCTTAGATCCAAACTCCAGGGTCTACGAGCAGTACTTC
TRBV5-1,.,.,TRBJ2-3,CASSLSNVRQGWDTQYF,TGCGCCAGCAGCTTGTCGAATGTTCGGCAGGGCTGGGATACGCAGTATTTT
TRBV7-9,.,.,TRBJ2-4,CASSPTTGPLTKNIQYF,TGTGCCAGCAGCCCAACGACAGGCCCCCTGACCAAAAACATTCAGTACTTC